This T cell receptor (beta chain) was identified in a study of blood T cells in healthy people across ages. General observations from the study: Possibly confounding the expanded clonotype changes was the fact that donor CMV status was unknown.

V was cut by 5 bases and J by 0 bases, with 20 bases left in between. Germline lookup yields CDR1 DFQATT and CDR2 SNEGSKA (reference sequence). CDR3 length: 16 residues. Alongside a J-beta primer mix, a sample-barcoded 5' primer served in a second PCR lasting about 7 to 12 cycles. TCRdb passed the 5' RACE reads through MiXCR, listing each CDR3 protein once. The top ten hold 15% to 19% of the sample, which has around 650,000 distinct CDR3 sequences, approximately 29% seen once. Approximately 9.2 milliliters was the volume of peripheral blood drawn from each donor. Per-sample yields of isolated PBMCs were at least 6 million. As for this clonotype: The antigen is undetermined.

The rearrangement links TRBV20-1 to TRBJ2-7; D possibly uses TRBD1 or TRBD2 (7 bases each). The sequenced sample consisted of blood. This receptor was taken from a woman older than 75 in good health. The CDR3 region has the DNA TGCAGTGCTGAGCAGGGAGGGGGCCCTAGCTCCTACGAGCAGTACTTC. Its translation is CSAEQGGGPSSYEQYF.